This T cell receptor beta chain originates from a study of molecular identifiers for immune sequencing clone quantification. A single record per CDR3 protein comes from TCRdb applying MiXCR to the PCR reads. The data show 35,000 to 45,000 distinct CDR3 sequences, with approximately 18% seen just once and about 7.4% held by the top ten. Study results and limitations: It was shown that clones above 20 RNA copies held over 98% of effector molecules, but under 1% in naive cells. Highly expanded clone sizes could be underestimated through barcode sharing by identical TCR molecules.

The germline V gene has CDR1 DFQATT and CDR2 SNEGSKA (reference sequence). The CDR3 length is 14 residues. Trimming removed 6 bases from V and 1 base from J; junction bases left unmatched: 6. This clonotype was detected a few times. What it recognizes is unknown. CD8+CD4-CCR7+CD45RA+ cells were sorted as naive CD8 T cells. The sample taken for sequencing was naive CD8+ T cells from blood, with Jurkat cell RNA spiked in. Noted subset: FACS-sorted CD8+CD4-CCR7+CD45RA+ naive T cells. The rearrangement joins TRBV20-1 to TRBJ2-7, with 10 bases identical to TRBD2. The receptor comes from a human donor in good health. Some libraries in this study had Jurkat cell RNA spiked in. CDR3 DNA sequence: TGCAGTGCCGGAGGAGCGGGAGGGTCCTACGAGCAGTACTTC. It is translated as CSAGGAGGSYEQYF.